Following are 8 T cell receptor beta chains from one sample sequenced in a study of CD8+CD57+ T cells in acquired aplastic anemia. Genomic DNA provided the template from which TCR beta VDJ and CDR3 profiles were obtained. TCRdb re-derived calls from the reads in MiXCR, one entry per CDR3 protein. Counted here are 200,000 to 250,000 distinct CDR3 sequences, roughly 35% occurring once; the ten biggest clones make up roughly 1.1%. Material for sequencing was sorted CD4+, CD8+, or CD8+CD57+ T cells (not recorded which) from PBMCs. The receptors derive from a human donor in good health, serving as a control.

This clonotype was observed many times. Here the CDR3 DNA reads TGTGCCACCTCACTAGCGGACGAAGAGACCCAGTACTTC. It translates to CATSLADEETQYF. The rearrangement uses TRBV12-3 or TRBV12-4 and TRBJ2-5; 8 bases are shared with TRBD2. The ends lost 10 bases at V and 3 bases at J; junction bases unmatched: 7. The CDR3 covers 13 residues.

The sample holds many counts of this clonotype. This chain uses TRBV20-1 with TRBJ1-1; D is uncertain. Per germline, CDR1 DFQATT and CDR2 SNEGSKA (reference sequence). V lost 3 bases, J lost 1 base, and 9 bases lay in between. This CDR3 is built from 13 residues. The CDR3 sequence is CSARMDPNTEAFF. The CDR3 nucleotides read TGCAGTGCTAGGATGGACCCGAACACTGAAGCTTTCTTT.

The V and J genes are TRBV6-1 and TRBJ1-2, with D perhaps TRBD1 (6 bases). Germline V CDR1 and CDR2: MNHNS, SASEGT. The CDR3 covers 17 residues. V was trimmed by 6 bases and J by 0 bases, leaving 20 bases between them. The CDR3 DNA sequence: TGTGCCAGCAGCACCGGGGTTCTTACAGGGTCTAACTATGGCTACACCTTC. It is translated as CASSTGVLTGSNYGYTF.

V gene TRBV24-1 combines with J gene TRBJ2-7; TRBD1 agrees at 8 bases. Trimming cost V 2 bases and J 3 bases; bases outside gene matches: 2. CDR3 length equals 14 residues. Per the germline V gene, CDR1 is KGHDR and CDR2 is SFDVKD. CDR3 in amino acids: CATSDSQGGYEQYF. Written as DNA, the CDR3 is TGTGCCACCAGTGATTCACAGGGGGGCTACGAGCAGTACTTC.

In regard to this clonotype: This CDR3 fails to terminate in the conserved phenylalanine or tryptophan, so it likely reflects a read error. V and J are TRBV29-1 and TRBJ1-1; D perhaps matches TRBD1 (5 bases). CDR3 length: 15 residues. Trimming removed 0 bases at V and 6 bases at J, with 17 bases between. Looked up from germline, CDR1 is SQVTM and CDR2 is ANQGSEA. As DNA, the CDR3 is TGCAGCGTTGAAGATGGGACCGCAGGGAGGCCTGAAGCTTTCTCT. This translates into CSVEDGTAGRPEAFS.

This clonotype was found a few times. V gene TRBV5-1 combines with J gene TRBJ2-2; D may be TRBD1 or TRBD2 (5 bases each). CDR1 is SGHRS and CDR2 is YFSETQ in the germline V gene. Between the trimmed V and J ends, which lost 0 bases and 5 bases, there was a span of 8 bases. The CDR3 is made up of 14 amino acids. The CDR3 coding sequence is TGCGCCAGCAGCTTGGCGGGGCTGACCGGGGAGCTGTTTTTT. It encodes CASSLAGLTGELFF.

A remark on this clonotype: The CDR3 carries no conserved terminal phenylalanine or tryptophan, so it likely arises from a read error. The chain has TRBV10-3 and TRBJ1-2; perhaps TRBD1 as D (6 bases). V was trimmed by 2 bases and J by 4 bases, leaving 8 bases between them. The CDR3 length is 13 residues. Germline CDR1 is ENHRY and CDR2 is SYGVKD. In DNA, the CDR3 is TGTGCCATCAGTGAGGGGGGCGTCTATGGCTACACCTCC. Amino acid sequence: CAISEGGVYGYTS.

This clonotype was seen only a few times. The rearrangement uses TRBV12-3 or TRBV12-4 and TRBJ2-3, with a tentative D call TRBD2 (7 bases). The CDR3 runs to 15 residues. The V end lost 6 bases, the J end lost 1 base, and 14 bases lay between the germline ends. This chain's CDR3 is CASSRTGGRTDTQYF. DNA of the CDR3: TGTGCCAGCAGCCGCACGGGGGGCCGCACAGATACGCAGTATTTT.